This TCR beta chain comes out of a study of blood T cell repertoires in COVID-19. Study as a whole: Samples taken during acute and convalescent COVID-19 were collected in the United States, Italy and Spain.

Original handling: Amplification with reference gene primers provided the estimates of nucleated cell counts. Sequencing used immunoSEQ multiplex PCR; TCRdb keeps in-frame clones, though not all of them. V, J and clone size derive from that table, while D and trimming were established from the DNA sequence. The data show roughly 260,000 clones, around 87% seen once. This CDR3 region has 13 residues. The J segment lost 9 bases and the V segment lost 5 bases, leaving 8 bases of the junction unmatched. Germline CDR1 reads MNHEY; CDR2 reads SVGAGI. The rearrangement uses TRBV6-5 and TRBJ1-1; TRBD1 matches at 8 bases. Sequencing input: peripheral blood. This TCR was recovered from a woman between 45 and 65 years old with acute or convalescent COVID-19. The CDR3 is CASSPRQGQKAFF. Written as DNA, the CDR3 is TGTGCCAGCAGTCCCAGACAGGGGCAAAAAGCTTTCTTT.